The T cell receptor (beta chain) described here comes from a study of monozygotic twins with inflammatory bowel disease. Broader study findings: Sharing of clonotypes with others was lower in IBD patients than in healthy twins, and this was especially so with disease activity.

The CDR3 spans 16 residues. The germline V gene has CDR1 SQVTM and CDR2 ANQGSEA. On this clonotype: Its matching antigen is unknown.

Whole blood that had not undergone T cell sorting provided the isolated total RNA. TCRdb re-called the 5' RACE reads and gives one entry per CDR3 protein, without DNA. The sample table sets out approximately 340,000 distinct CDR3 sequences. The receptor's source is a human donor with ulcerative colitis or Crohn's disease, or a healthy co-twin of an affected twin (not recorded which). The sequenced sample was blood. The chain employs TRBV29-1 and TRBJ2-7; as DNA is missing, the TRBD2 call by TCRdb cannot be tested. The CDR3 is CSCATSGRRPSYEQYF.